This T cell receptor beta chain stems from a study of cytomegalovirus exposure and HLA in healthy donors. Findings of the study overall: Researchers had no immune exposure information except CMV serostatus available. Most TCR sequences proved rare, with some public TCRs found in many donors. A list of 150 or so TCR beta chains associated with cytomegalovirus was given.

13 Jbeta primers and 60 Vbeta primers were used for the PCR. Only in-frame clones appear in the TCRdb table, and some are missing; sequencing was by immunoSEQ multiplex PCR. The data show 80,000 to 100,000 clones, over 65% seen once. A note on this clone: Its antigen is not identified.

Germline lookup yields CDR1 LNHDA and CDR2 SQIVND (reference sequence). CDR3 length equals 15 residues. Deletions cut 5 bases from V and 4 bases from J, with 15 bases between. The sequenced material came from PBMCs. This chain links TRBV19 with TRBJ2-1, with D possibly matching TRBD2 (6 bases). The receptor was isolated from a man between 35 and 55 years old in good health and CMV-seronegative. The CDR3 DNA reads TGTGCCAGTAGTGCTTCCGGGACTGCATACAATGAGCAGTTCTTC. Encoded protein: CASSASGTAYNEQFF.